These 6 T cell receptor beta chains originate from one sample sequenced in a study of cytomegalovirus exposure and HLA in healthy donors. It was with 60 Vbeta and 13 Jbeta primers that the PCR ran. Generated by immunoSEQ multiplex PCR, the TCRdb table keeps only in-frame clones and is missing some. Of roughly 140,000 clones in the sample, about four fifths were seen once. The material sequenced was PBMCs. These receptors all come from a young man in good health and CMV-seropositive.

The rearrangement links TRBV6-1 to TRBJ2-1, with 9 bases lining up with TRBD2. In germline, CDR1 is MNHNS, CDR2 SASEGT. The CDR3 is 15 residues long. Germline trimming cut 4 bases from V and 4 bases from J; bases unmatched to any gene: 5. The CDR3 nucleotides read TGTGCCAGCAGTGGTAGCGGGGGTTCTTACAATGAGCAGTTCTTC. It encodes CASSGSGGSYNEQFF.

The V call is TRBV11-3, the J call TRBJ2-3; 9 bases match TRBD2. The CDR3 consists of 16 residues. Trimming cost V 0 bases and J 0 bases; bases outside gene matches: 1. From germline, CDR1 is SGHNT and CDR2 YENEEA. CDR3 residues: CASSLDAGGSTDTQYF. The CDR3 nucleotides are TGTGCCAGCAGCTTAGATGCGGGGGGGAGCACAGATACGCAGTATTTT.

This rearrangement joins TRBV6-5 to TRBJ1-1; TRBD1 might be the D (5 bases). Germline CDR1 is MNHEY and CDR2 is SVGAGI. The ends were cut back, 0 bases at V and 4 bases at J, with 12 bases in the middle. The CDR3 sequence is 15 residues long. The CDR3 region has the DNA TGTGCCAGCAGTTACTCTCGGGGGGTCAGCACTGAAGCTTTCTTT. Amino acids: CASSYSRGVSTEAFF.

The chain recombines TRBV2 with TRBJ2-7; D is perhaps TRBD1 (6 bases). Germline V CDR1 and CDR2: SNHLY, FYNNEI. The CDR3 runs 13 residues. Trimming cost V 8 bases and J 3 bases, with 14 bases left between them. The CDR3 region is CASRTLGGYEQYF. The CDR3 nucleotides read TGTGCCAGCCGGACATTAGGGGGCTACGAGCAGTACTTC.

This clone was detected a few times. The chain's CDR3 is CASKRDRGYEQYF. The CDR3 DNA sequence: TGTGCCAGCAAAAGAGACAGGGGCTACGAGCAGTACTTC. J is TRBJ2-7 and V is TRBV27; 8 positions agree with TRBD1. The CDR3 is made up of 13 amino acids. V shed 7 bases and J 3 bases; nucleotides not matched to a gene: 5. Looked up from germline, CDR1 is MNHEY and CDR2 is SMNVEV (reference sequence).

V usage is TRBV5-6 and J usage is TRBJ2-5; 8 bases line up with TRBD1. Germline V gives CDR1 SGHDT, CDR2 YYEEEE. CDR3 length: 13 residues. With V trimmed by 7 bases and J by 7 bases, 9 bases remained unmatched. In DNA form, the CDR3 reads TGTGCCAGCGTAAACCAGGGGGCGGGGACCCAGTACTTC. It translates to CASVNQGAGTQYF.